This entry is about one T cell receptor (beta chain). These data come from a study of shared clonotypes between healthy human individuals. Every immunoSEQ plate was one replicate of a subset's evenly spread DNA. Method: immunoSEQ multiplex PCR; TCRdb's copy keeps in-frame clones and lacks some. The repertoire holds some 2,400,000 clones, more than 90% seen once, with approximately 0.13% in the top ten. Germline values: CDR1 MNHNS, CDR2 SASEGT. Trimming removed 1 base from V and 0 bases from J; junction bases left unmatched: 3. The CDR3 has 17 amino acids. The sequence derives from a young man in good health. The sequencing input was naive CD4+ T cells sorted from blood. Subset in this sample: CD45RA+ positively selected. The chain couples TRBV6-1 to TRBJ1-6, with 7 bases aligning to TRBD1. CDR3 in amino acids: CASSEGDSRSYNSPLHF. The CDR3, as DNA: TGTGCCAGCAGTGAAGGGGACAGCCGCTCCTATAATTCACCCCTCCACTTT.